This is a list of T cell receptor beta chains from one sample in a study of cytomegalovirus exposure and HLA in healthy donors. Method: immunoSEQ multiplex PCR; TCRdb's copy keeps in-frame clones and lacks some. The sample lists 200,000 to 250,000 clones, under 80% occurring once. Material for sequencing was PBMCs. The receptors here all came from a woman younger than 45 in good health and CMV-seronegative. Both conserved end residues are part of each CDR3. The D gene is left open where the match is weak. The size field is filled for only some rows; it gives once, few, many or a size class.

CDR3aa	CDR3nt	j_gene	abundance	d_gene	v_gene
CASSSLDRSYEQYF	TGTGCCAGCAGCTCTCTCGACAGATCCTACGAACAGTACTTC	TRBJ2-7	-	-	TRBV7-8
CASSRLAGDTGELFF	TGTGCCAGCTCTCGCCTAGCGGGAGACACCGGGGAGCTGTTTTTT	TRBJ2-2	-	TRBD2	TRBV18
CASSPDERRPQYF	TGCGCCAGCAGCCCGGATGAGCGGAGGCCGCAGTATTTT	TRBJ2-3	-	-	TRBV5-1
CASSEALQGAYEQYF	TGTGCCAGCAGTGAAGCGCTTCAGGGCGCCTACGAGCAGTACTTC	TRBJ2-7	-	-	TRBV2
CASLTPGQGYSGANVLTF	TGTGCCAGCCTAACTCCGGGACAGGGTTACTCTGGGGCCAACGTCCTGACTTTC	TRBJ2-6	-	TRBD1	TRBV28
CASSRLLAGLYNEQFF	TGTGCCAGCAGCCGATTACTAGCGGGCTTATACAATGAGCAGTTCTTC	TRBJ2-1	-	TRBD2	TRBV5-6
CASSLSGHSYEQYF	TGTGCCAGCAGCTTATCGGGACACAGCTACGAGCAGTACTTC	TRBJ2-7	-	-	TRBV7-9
CASSPSGGTGELFF	TGTGCCAGCAGTCCTTCTGGCGGCACCGGGGAGCTGTTTTTT	TRBJ2-2	-	-	TRBV6-5
CASSQDDSYEQYF	TGTGCCAGCAGCCAAGACGACAGCTACGAGCAGTACTTC	TRBJ2-7	few	-	TRBV5-4
CASSQSLTRGYETQYF	TGCGCCAGCAGTCAATCTCTAACGCGGGGGTATGAGACCCAGTACTTC	TRBJ2-5	-	TRBD2	TRBV23-1
CASSLAEAMNTEAFF	TGCGCCAGCAGCTTGGCCGAGGCCATGAACACTGAAGCTTTCTTT	TRBJ1-1	-	-	TRBV5-1
CASSERERGGNEQFF	TGTGCCAGCAGTGAAAGGGAGCGGGGGGGTAATGAGCAGTTCTTC	TRBJ2-1	-	TRBD2	TRBV2
CASSRGGDEQFF	TGTGCCAGCAGTCGCGGCGGGGATGAGCAGTTCTTC	TRBJ2-1	-	-	TRBV6-5
CSSSRQNARAFF	TGTTCCAGCAGCCGTCAGAACGCTCGAGCTTTCTTT	TRBJ1-1	-	-	TRBV7-9
CASSLGDRGRTGELFF	TGTGCCAGCAGCTTAGGGGACAGGGGCAGAACCGGGGAGCTGTTTTTT	TRBJ2-2	once	TRBD1	TRBV7-2
CASSSSGGSLYEQYF	TGTGCCAGCAGTTCTAGCGGGGGTTCCCTCTACGAGCAGTACTTC	TRBJ2-7	-	TRBD2	TRBV5-6
CASSPTDRNNSPLHF	TGTGCCAGCAGTCCCACGGACAGAAATAATTCCCCCCTCCACTTT	TRBJ1-6	-	-	TRBV27
CASSEVSSGRALYF	TGTGCCAGCAGTGAAGTTTCTAGCGGGAGGGCCCTGTACTTC	TRBJ2-7	-	TRBD2	TRBV6-5
CASSAEGAPGEKLFF	TGTGCCAGCAGTGCCGAGGGGGCGCCGGGTGAAAAACTGTTTTTT	TRBJ1-4	once	TRBD1	TRBV25-1
CASSDAGSNYGYTF	TGCGCCAGCAGCGACGCCGGGAGTAACTATGGCTACACCTTC	TRBJ1-2	-	-	TRBV5-1
CAWEDRVYTEAFF	TGTGCCTGGGAAGACAGGGTCTACACTGAAGCTTTCTTT	TRBJ1-1	few	TRBD1	TRBV30
CASSYQGQGTDTQYF	TGTGCCAGCTCCTACCAGGGCCAAGGAACAGATACGCAGTATTTT	TRBJ2-3	-	-	TRBV27
CAWSVLQGFYGYTF	TGTGCCTGGAGTGTACTACAGGGGTTCTATGGCTACACCTTC	TRBJ1-2	-	TRBD1	TRBV30